The following is a T cell receptor beta chain sequence with its context. This entry comes from a study of T cells expressing NK-cell markers. Study overall: HCMV seropositivity marked most of the eight sequenced donors; one was seronegative.

With the 5' RACE reads reprocessed, TCRdb shows one record per CDR3 protein and no DNA. The sample has roughly 280,000 distinct CDR3 sequences; the top ten hold approximately 0.42%. The CDR3 is made up of 14 amino acids. The sequencing sample was made of blood T cells: a sorted CD56 or NKG2C T cell subset, CD4+ or CD8+ T cells, or bulk PBMC T cells (not recorded which). The TCR originated in a man younger than 35 in good health. This chain joins TRBV12-3 or TRBV12-4 and TRBJ2-1; without DNA, the TCRdb call of TRBD1 cannot be checked. CDR3 sequence reads: CASSSWTGLNVQFF.